This TCR beta chain stems from a study of T cells in Graves' hyperthyroidism and ophthalmopathy. The PBMCs studied were ones that came from 9 to 10 ml fresh peripheral blood. RNA transcripts served as the template for amplifying TCR beta CDR3 regions. HTBI primers were the set used in a first-round RT-PCR of the TCR CDR3. TCRdb fed the multiplex PCR reads into MiXCR, producing one record per CDR3 protein. The table lists more than 650,000 distinct CDR3 sequences, approximately 15% of them singletons. This clonotype turned up a few times. CDR1 DFQATT and CDR2 SNEGSKA come from the germline V gene (reference sequence). V lost 1 base and J 8 bases, leaving 15 bases between the germline ends. The length of the CDR3 is 15 residues.

Material for sequencing was blood. This TCR was recovered from a young woman with Graves' hyperthyroidism. The chain has TRBV20-1 and TRBJ1-6, with D possibly matching TRBD1 (5 bases). The CDR3 sequence is CSARGRDLAYSPLHF. CDR3 nucleotides: TGCAGTGCTAGAGGCCGGGACTTAGCTTATTCACCCCTCCACTTT.